The sequence of this T cell receptor (beta chain) was determined in a study of T cell responses to AZD1222 COVID-19 vaccine. The repertoire was sequenced with immunoSEQ multiplex PCR; TCRdb's copy has only in-frame clones and lacks some. Counted here are around 130,000 clones, around 90% occurring once; the ten biggest clones make up about 2.1%. There are 15 residues in the CDR3. Germline V lookup: CDR1 PRHDT, CDR2 FYEKMQ (reference sequence). V was shortened by 0 bases and J by 1 base, with 9 bases between the two germline ends. The TCR sequence derives from an adult who received the AZD1222 COVID-19 vaccine. The sample consisted of peripheral blood, taken 28 days after the second AZD1222 dose. J is TRBJ1-2 and V is TRBV13; weak D call: TRBD1 (5 bases). CDR3 nucleotide sequence: TGTGCCAGCAGCTTAGGCCGTCAGGGTAACTATGGCTACACCTTC. This encodes CASSLGRQGNYGYTF.